This T cell receptor beta chain was found in a study of OX40 agonist ivuxolimab in advanced cancers. Profiling relied on immunoSEQ multiplex PCR, and the TCRdb table lists in-frame clones only, not all of them. This sample has approximately 17,000 clones, with roughly 84% found just once. The V gene end was trimmed by 7 bases and the J gene end by 10 bases; junction bases not matched to a gene: 3. This CDR3 region has 11 residues. Germline CDR1 reads SGDLS; CDR2 reads YYNGEE. Here the sequenced sample was CD4+ or CD8+ T cells sorted from blood, taken in a trial of the OX40 agonist ivuxolimab. The genes are TRBV9 and TRBJ2-1; 9 bases match TRBD1. The receptor's source is an adult with an advanced solid tumor such as melanoma, head and neck, liver or kidney cancer. CDR3 in DNA: TGTGCCAGCGGCACAGGGGGCGAGCAGTTCTTC. It yields the protein CASGTGGEQFF.